A selection of T cell receptor beta chains follows, all from one sample in a study of T cell repertoires in cytomegalovirus infection. TCRdb recomputed calls from the reads with MiXCR, one row per CDR3 protein. The sample lists around 900,000 distinct CDR3 sequences, 31% occurring once. These receptors lack a known antigen. Sequences were derived from cultured CD8+ T cells from PBMCs, sampled from culture after CMV antigen stimulation. These receptors all stem from a human donor in good health (CMV status not recorded). Some clones in this sample may be carry-over from other donors' samples. CDR3s leave out the opening cysteine and the closing phenylalanine or tryptophan. D genes are given only for firm matches.

J gene,D gene,V gene,CDR3 protein
TRBJ2-2,.,TRBV12-3/TRBV12-4,ASTPRGATGELF
TRBJ1-6,.,TRBV5-4,ASTIGGGGRSPLH
TRBJ2-2,.,TRBV28,ASSLKVVGELF
TRBJ1-1,.,TRBV7-9,ASSLVEAF
TRBJ2-1,.,TRBV5-6,ASSLAGPHNEQF
TRBJ2-3,.,TRBV7-6,ASSPRVGGLTDTQY
TRBJ1-6,.,TRBV28,ASSLWRRDIDNSPLH
TRBJ2-3,TRBD2,TRBV11-3,ASSITSGGTFNTQY
TRBJ2-1,TRBD2,TRBV7-6,ASSENGGLAGGEQF
TRBJ1-2,.,TRBV25-1,ASSEDSDSYGYT
TRBJ2-6,.,TRBV29-1,SVEEGGDLT
TRBJ1-2,TRBD1,TRBV12-3/TRBV12-4,VSSSSQGAEGYT
TRBJ2-7,TRBD2,TRBV7-6,ASSLGSGGSYEQY
TRBJ1-2,.,TRBV7-9,ASSSPGAST
TRBJ2-1,TRBD1,TRBV7-9,ASGLGSGGWNEQF
TRBJ2-3,.,TRBV7-3,ASSGAGSTDTQY